This T cell receptor (beta chain) was recorded in a study of blood T cell repertoires in COVID-19. Turning to the study itself: Researchers got acute and convalescent COVID-19 samples from the United States, Italy and Spain. In each case, the material was cDNA or gDNA derived from T cells, B-cell-depleted T cells, or PBMCs.

Original analysis: Quantification of nucleated cells was approximated via reference gene primer amplification. The assay was immunoSEQ multiplex PCR, and TCRdb's table has in-frame clones only and misses some. V and J calls plus clone size are reproduced from that table; the DNA served to infer D and trimming. In the table there are more than 250,000 clones, 89% of which are singletons. This TCR derives from a man aged 18 to 30 who had recovered from COVID-19. The sequenced sample was peripheral blood.

This CDR3 is CASSPNLVEQYF. For the CDR3, the DNA is TGTGCCAGCAGCCCCAACTTGGTCGAGCAGTACTTC. The V call is TRBV14, the J call TRBJ2-7; D is unresolved. Trimming shortened V by 4 bases and J by 6 bases, and 10 bases separated the two germline ends. The CDR3 covers 12 residues. Germline CDR1 and CDR2: SGHDN and FVKESK.